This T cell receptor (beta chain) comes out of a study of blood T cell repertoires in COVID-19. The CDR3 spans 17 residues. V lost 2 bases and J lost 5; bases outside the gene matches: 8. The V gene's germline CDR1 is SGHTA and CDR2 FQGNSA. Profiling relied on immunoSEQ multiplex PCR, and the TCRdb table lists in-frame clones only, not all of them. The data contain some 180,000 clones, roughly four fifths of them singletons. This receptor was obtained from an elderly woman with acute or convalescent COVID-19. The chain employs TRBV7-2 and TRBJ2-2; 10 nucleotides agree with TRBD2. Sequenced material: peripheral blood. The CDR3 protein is CASSLMVASGRTGELFF. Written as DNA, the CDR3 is TGTGCCAGCAGCTTAATGGTGGCTAGCGGGAGAACCGGGGAGCTGTTTTTT.